The entry that follows covers one T cell receptor beta chain sequence. This clone's antigen is unknown. This sample stems from a study of cytomegalovirus exposure and HLA in healthy donors (dated by TCRdb to about 2017). Broadly, across the study: According to an earlier analysis of 587 of the donors, about 179 million T cells yielded roughly 110 million unique TCR beta sequences and around 280 Gb of sequence data. Roughly 310 gigabases of sequencing data and 70 million to 85 million unique TCR sequences were included in an early release covering roughly 600 HLA-typed donors. The genetic ancestry cluster associated with self-reported Caucasian donors included 81% of the roughly 400 genotyped donors. The study aimed to test whether signatures of past pathogen exposure could be identified by cataloging public T cell receptors. Using immunosequencing, the study profiled T cell repertoires from fewer than 850 subjects and related those repertoires to cytomegalovirus serostatus. In addition to the first cohort of 666 subjects, a separate validation cohort of 120 different subjects was used. To predict cytomegalovirus infection status, the study brought together high-throughput TCR immunosequencing, statistical association of individual TCRs with disease status, and machine learning. To study patterns of TCR occurrence, a later analysis re-analyzed previously published TCR beta repertoires from 650 to 750 donors and added high-resolution HLA genotyping. Rather than drawing on any new phenotypic data, the later analysis identified candidate immune exposures from TCR beta sequences and the way those sequences occurred across donors. To decide whether each TCR beta V gene segment behaved as functional or pseudogenic, an earlier analysis of several hundred of the donors relied on high-throughput TCR beta sequencing. Donor age, sex, ethnicity and CMV serostatus were compiled alongside the repertoire data. A later genetic analysis took genome-wide SNP genotypes for 398 of the 666 donors and used that subset as a discovery cohort. All discovery cohort repertoires had been generated using a single sequencing platform. Class I and class II HLA loci were covered by the typing at four-digit resolution. The number of typed donors differed by locus: about 620-630 for A, B, C, DRB1 and DQB1; 500 to 550 for DQA1; 606 for DPA1; and some 430 for DPB1. Roughly 5 DR-DQ haplotypes were handled as single units for association and clustering because linkage in the cohort was strong. On average, about 240,000 unique TCR beta nucleotide sequences were sequenced per donor among roughly 430 genotyped donors of the cohort, with 15% to 20% of those sequences being non-productive. Broad study findings and their caveats: Presence/absence analyses assumed roughly uniform sequencing depth across donors, an assumption that may not hold. A later genetic analysis associated a missense DCLRE1C variant with V-gene and J-gene trimming of TCR beta chains, and an independent cohort replicated the association. Only TCR beta chains were sequenced in this cohort, and the absence of alpha or paired-chain data limited detectable features. Linkage disequilibrium might explain the correlated functional status among segregating V segments, but an unknown experimental factor could not be excluded. Three of the identified cytomegalovirus-associated TCR beta chains were confirmed in vitro to be specific for cytomegalovirus antigens. In both the original and validation cohorts, the classifier was reported to diagnose cytomegalovirus status with high specificity and sensitivity. In a later analysis, HLA-associated TCR beta chains showed more clonal expansion and lower generation probabilities than non-associated chains that were equally common. Because HLA typing was missing for some donors at each locus, association tests included only the typed subset. Most CMV-associated TCR beta chains appeared to be HLA-restricted in a later analysis, and the HLA associations seemed to be driven largely by CMV exposure. CMV serostatus was the only immune exposure information available for the cohort. A later analysis associated roughly 17,000 TCR beta sequences with specific HLA alleles at a false discovery rate of 0.05. According to a later analysis, TCR association rates differed among HLA loci, with DRB1 alleles showing the most associated TCRs and HLA-C alleles showing the fewest. Assigning TCR associations to individual alleles was difficult when HLA alleles, especially DR and DQ, strongly co-occurred. Most TCR sequences were seen in very few donors, while some public TCRs were found in many individuals. In an earlier analysis of around 500 of the donors, most TCR beta V segments appeared in productive rearrangements about 87% or about 30% of the time, broadly matching IMGT annotations. A cluster of highly shared sequence variants was judged likely to be a technical artifact of the sequencing pipeline. Compared with the roughly 600-donor mean, donors in an Asian-associated ancestry cluster had fewer N-insertions in productive TCRs, according to a later genetic analysis. The authors suggested that the approach could potentially be extended to other disease states and immunological phenotypes. Some IMGT-functional V segments, including TRBV6-2 and TRBV6-3, could not be distinguished by the 87-base-pair reads and were therefore excluded. In a later analysis, several top co-occurrence clusters were reported to appear linked to parvovirus B19, influenza, CMV and Epstein-Barr virus. The earlier analysis of about 600 of the donors excluded 15 to 20 rarely observed V segments, including chromosome 9 orphons, because counts were too low. A further reported finding was that TCR beta sequences accurately predicted the HLA-A and HLA-B alleles for most subjects in the first cohort. A total of 150 to 200 TCR beta chains were listed by the study as associated with cytomegalovirus.

The cohort comprised 670 or so healthy bone marrow donors. At the time of sampling, all cohort members were nominally healthy, though unrecorded immune exposures were likely present. The donor tested CMV seropositive and was one of the 289 seropositive cohort members. A peripheral blood sample was collected from each donor, and TCR beta sequencing was performed on peripheral blood mononuclear cells. The Qiagen DNeasy Blood Extraction Kit was used to extract genomic DNA from the blood cell samples. Libraries were prepared through the immunoSEQ multiplex PCR assay. For the multiplex PCR, a mixture combining 60 forward primers for TCR Vbeta segments and 13 reverse primers for TCR Jbeta segments was used. The CDR3 region of rearranged TCR beta genes was amplified from genomic DNA by a multiplex PCR assay. The amplified TCR beta libraries were sequenced on the Illumina HiSeq System as 87-base-pair reads. Under the source paper's analysis protocol: Across the 700 or so repertoires, a later analysis counted 60 million to 90 million unique TCR beta chains, 9.5 million to 12 million of which were shared by at least two donors. Raw reads were error-corrected and collapsed into unique sequences with a nearest-neighbor algorithm that merged closely related sequences to remove PCR and sequencing errors. To assign V, D and J gene segments, CDR3 sequences were aligned to IMGT reference sequences. For a sequence to be retained, a match of at least six nucleotides to both a V gene segment and a J gene segment was required. A rearrangement was called productive if the CDR3 had no stop codons and remained in frame with V and J, and every other rearrangement was called non-productive. Following IMGT convention, CDR3 was defined as the stretch from the second conserved V-encoded cysteine up to the conserved J-encoded phenylalanine. The earlier analysis of roughly 590 of the donors excluded any sequence lacking an unambiguous match to a single V gene segment. An earlier analysis of just under 600 of the donors called V segments functional above 56.7% productive rearrangements and segregating when the between-donor standard deviation exceeded 5%. A statistical classification framework was developed to diagnose cytomegalovirus status using the catalog of TCR beta chain sequences. In a later analysis, V and J genes were assigned by comparing TCR nucleotide sequences against IMGT/GENE-DB human TR gene sequences. In a later analysis, CDR3 sequences and most-parsimonious VDJ recombination scenarios were assigned using the TCRdist pipeline. A later analysis defined each TCR beta chain by its CDR3 amino acid sequence plus V-gene family, and excluded reads lacking a unique V-gene family. As a way to deal with suspected cross-contamination and a sequencing artifact, a later analysis dropped roughly 600 nucleotide sequences that were highly shared and had low generation probability. In a later analysis, a clonal expansion index was calculated for each public chain from normalized within-repertoire ranks of inferred template counts. Generation probabilities in a later analysis came from a VDJ recombination model fitted to out-of-frame rearrangements, and those results were checked against IGoR. Hypergeometric tests were used in a later analysis to score TCR-TCR, TCR-HLA and TCR-CMV co-occurrence, with a repertoire-size bias correction applied to the TCR pairs. False discovery rates were estimated in a later analysis by permuting HLA or CMV assignments 20 times. A later analysis grouped co-occurring TCRs with DBSCAN, adding TCRdist sequence similarity when clustering within HLA-allele-positive subsets. For co-occurrence clustering, repertoires with fewer than 30,000 or more than 120,000 public chains were excluded, along with roughly 5 repertoires with anomalous nucleotide sharing. Entries here come from immuneACCESS through TCRdb and include only in-frame sequences with V and J called. Some clones fail to appear in such tables; in the studies checked, an unresolved V gene covers under half of the shortfall, and the cause of the remainder is unknown. From that table come the V and J calls and clone size; the DNA was used to work out D and trimming. The table of this sample itemizes over 200,000 clones. Around 0.95% of the sample goes to the ten largest clones.

Trimming takes 2 bases from V and 13 bases from J, and the germline ends sit 11 bases apart. The CDR3 has 11 amino acids, counting the end cysteine and phenylalanine. Solely the CDR3 DNA is kept, with 33 bases framed from the first base. CDR1 and CDR2 (MNHNS, SASEGT) derive from the germline V gene. Rearrangement joined TRBV6-1 to TRBJ1-1, with TRBD1 tentatively as D gene (5 bases match). The source of this sequence is a woman aged 30 to 39 in good health and CMV-seropositive. The sequencing sample was made of PBMCs. This receptor carries the CDR3 CASSEWQGGFF. In nucleotide form, the sequence is TGTGCCAGCAGTGAATGGCAGGGTGGTTTCTTT.